Below, one T cell receptor (beta chain) is given with its context. This specimen comes from a study of blood T cell repertoires in COVID-19. How the authors handled the data: Cell counts per sample came from amplifying reference gene primers. The method was immunoSEQ multiplex PCR; TCRdb's version includes in-frame clones alone and lacks a portion of them. D and trimming come from the DNA, and the V and J calls and clone size come from that table. Of tens of thousands of clones in the sample, 82% were seen once. The CDR3 runs 16 residues. The V and J ends lost 4 bases and 0 bases respectively, with 14 bases between them. Germline V gives CDR1 MNHEY, CDR2 SMNVEV (reference sequence).

Sequenced material: peripheral blood. V and J are TRBV27 and TRBJ2-3, with D maybe TRBD1 (6 bases). The receptor's source is a woman of 80 years or more with acute or convalescent COVID-19. The chain's CDR3 is CASSSDRLSSTDTQYF. CDR3 coding DNA: TGTGCCAGCAGTTCAGACAGGCTCTCTAGCACAGATACGCAGTATTTT.